What follows is one T cell receptor beta chain and its context. Its antigen is as yet unknown. The data were obtained in a study of cytomegalovirus exposure and HLA in healthy donors. Study background: Caucasian-associated ancestry cluster membership applied to about four fifths of approximately 420 genotyped donors. Study observations and caveats: Reportedly, HLA-A and HLA-B alleles of most subjects were accurately predicted from TCR beta.

The PCR ran on 60 Vbeta and 13 Jbeta primers. The assay was immunoSEQ multiplex PCR, and TCRdb's table has in-frame clones only and misses some. The table has roughly 86,000 clones, 65% seen once. The CDR3 is made up of 15 amino acids. Germline V gene lookup returns CDR1 LNHDA and CDR2 SQIVND (reference sequence). V lost 3 bases to trimming and J lost 5 bases; unmatched junction nucleotides: 5. The J gene is TRBJ2-2, the V gene TRBV19, with TRBD2 matching 8 bases. The sequence derives from a woman aged 45 to 65 in good health and CMV-seropositive. Sequences were obtained from PBMCs. CDR3 sequence: CASSMGLVRTGELFF. The DNA of the CDR3 is TGTGCCAGTAGTATGGGACTAGTAAGGACCGGGGAGCTGTTTTTT. Supplemented by reference TRBV19 and TRBJ2-2, the full variable domain reads DGGITQSPKYLFRKEGQNVTLSCEQNLNHDAMYWYRQDPGQGLRLIYYSQIVNDFQKGDIAEGYSVSREKKESFPLTVTSAQKNPTAFYLCASSMGLVRTGELFFGEGSRLTVL.